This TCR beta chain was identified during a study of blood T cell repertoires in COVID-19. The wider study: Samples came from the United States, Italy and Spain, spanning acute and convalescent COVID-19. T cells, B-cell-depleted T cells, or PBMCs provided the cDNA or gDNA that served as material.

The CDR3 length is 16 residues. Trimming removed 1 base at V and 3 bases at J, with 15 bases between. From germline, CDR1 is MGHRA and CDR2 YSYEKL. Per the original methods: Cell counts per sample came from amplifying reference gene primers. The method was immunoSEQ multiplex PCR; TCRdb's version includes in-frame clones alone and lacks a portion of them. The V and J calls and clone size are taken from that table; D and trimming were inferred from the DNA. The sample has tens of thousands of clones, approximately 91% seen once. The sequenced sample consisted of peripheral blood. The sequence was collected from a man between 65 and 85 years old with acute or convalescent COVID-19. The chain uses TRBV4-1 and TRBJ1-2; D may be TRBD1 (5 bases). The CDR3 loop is CASSQVTGGEYYGYTF. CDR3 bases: TGCGCCAGCAGCCAAGTAACAGGTGGAGAGTACTATGGCTACACCTTC.